This T cell receptor (beta chain) was profiled in a study of shared clonotypes between healthy human individuals. This clone appeared a few times. V was trimmed by 10 bases and J by 5 bases, leaving 11 bases between them. Germline loops: CDR1 MNHEY, CDR2 SMNVEV (reference sequence). The CDR3 has 11 residues. PCR replicates performed on unsorted PBMC used roughly 320 ng DNA, around 30,000 T cell genomes. TCRdb keeps only in-frame clones here, not all; method: immunoSEQ multiplex PCR. Of about 560,000 clones listed, around 80% are singletons. Sequences were obtained from PBMCs. V and J are TRBV27 and TRBJ1-2; D is undetermined. This TCR was sampled from a woman in her 40s in good health. Some clones in this sample may be carry-over from other donors' samples. The CDR3 protein is CATPRKYGYTF. The DNA for the CDR3 is TGTGCCACCCCCCGGAAGTATGGCTACACCTTC.